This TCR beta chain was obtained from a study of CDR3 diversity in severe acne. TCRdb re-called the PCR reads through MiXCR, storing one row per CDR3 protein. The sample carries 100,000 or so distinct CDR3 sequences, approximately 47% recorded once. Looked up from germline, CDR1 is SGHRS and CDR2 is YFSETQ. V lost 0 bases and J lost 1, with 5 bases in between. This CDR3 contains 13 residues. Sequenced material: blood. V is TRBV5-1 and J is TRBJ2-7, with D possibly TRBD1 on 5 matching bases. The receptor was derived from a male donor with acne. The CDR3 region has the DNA TGCGCCAGCAGCTTGGAGGGGTCCTACGAGCAGTACGTC. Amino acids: CASSLEGSYEQYV.